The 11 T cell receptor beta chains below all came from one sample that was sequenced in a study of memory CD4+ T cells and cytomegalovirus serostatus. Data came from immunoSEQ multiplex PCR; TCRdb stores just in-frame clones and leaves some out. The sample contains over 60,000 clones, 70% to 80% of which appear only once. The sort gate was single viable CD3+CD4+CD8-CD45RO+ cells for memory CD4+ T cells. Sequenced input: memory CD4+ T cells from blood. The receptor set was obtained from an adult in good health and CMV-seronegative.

The CDR3 loop reads CASREENKLFF. The CDR3, as DNA: TGTGCCAGCAGGGAGGAGAACAAACTGTTTTTT. The V gene is TRBV6-5, the J gene TRBJ1-4; D uncertain. The CDR3 spans 11 residues. Trimming took 6 bases from V and 11 from J, leaving 10 bases between them. CDR1 is MNHEY and CDR2 is SVGAGI in the germline V gene.

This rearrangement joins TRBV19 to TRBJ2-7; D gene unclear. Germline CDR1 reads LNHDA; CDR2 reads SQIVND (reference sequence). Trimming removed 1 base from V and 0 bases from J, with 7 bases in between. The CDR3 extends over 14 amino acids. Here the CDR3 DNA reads TGTGCCAGTAGTATAGGTCTGGGCTCCTACGAGCAGTACTTC. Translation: CASSIGLGSYEQYF.

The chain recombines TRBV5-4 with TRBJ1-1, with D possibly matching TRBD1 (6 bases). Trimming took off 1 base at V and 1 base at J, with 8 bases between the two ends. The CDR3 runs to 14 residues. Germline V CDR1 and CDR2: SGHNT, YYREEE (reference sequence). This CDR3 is CASSLTGSNTEAFF. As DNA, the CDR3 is TGTGCCAGCAGCTTGACAGGGTCGAACACTGAAGCTTTCTTT.

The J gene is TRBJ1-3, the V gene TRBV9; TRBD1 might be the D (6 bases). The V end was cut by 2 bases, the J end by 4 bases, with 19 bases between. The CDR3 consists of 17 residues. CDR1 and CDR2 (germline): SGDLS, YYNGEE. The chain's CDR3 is CASSVAGQGRSGNTIYF. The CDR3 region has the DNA TGTGCCAGCAGCGTTGCGGGGCAGGGGCGAAGCGGAAACACCATATATTTT.

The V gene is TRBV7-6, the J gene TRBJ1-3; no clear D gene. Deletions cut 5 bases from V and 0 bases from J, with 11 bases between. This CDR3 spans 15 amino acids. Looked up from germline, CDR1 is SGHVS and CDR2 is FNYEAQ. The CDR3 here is CASSQQADSGNTIYF. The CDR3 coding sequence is TGTGCCAGCAGCCAGCAGGCGGACTCTGGAAACACCATATATTTT.

In nucleotides, the CDR3 is TGTGCCAGCAGCGTGGACAATCGGGGCAATCAGCCCCAGCATTTT. Translation: CASSVDNRGNQPQHF. The genes are TRBV9 and TRBJ1-5; perhaps TRBD1 as D (5 bases). Per germline, CDR1 SGDLS and CDR2 YYNGEE. V lost 2 bases and J lost 2, with 11 bases in between. The CDR3 consists of 15 residues.

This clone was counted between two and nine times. As DNA, the CDR3 is TGTGCCTGGAACGTGCAGGACGGATTAAGCAATCAGCCCCAGCATTTT. This codes for CAWNVQDGLSNQPQHF. This chain joins TRBV30 and TRBJ1-5; D unresolved. V was trimmed by 4 bases and J by 1 base, leaving 17 bases between them. This CDR3 region has 16 residues. Germline assignment: CDR1 GTSNPN and CDR2 SVGIG (reference sequence).

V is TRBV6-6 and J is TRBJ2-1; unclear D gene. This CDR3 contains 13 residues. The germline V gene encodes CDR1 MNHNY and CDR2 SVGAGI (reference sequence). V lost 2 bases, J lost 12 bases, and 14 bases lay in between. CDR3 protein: CASSYPRGYGQFF. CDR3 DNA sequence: TGTGCCAGCAGTTACCCGCGAGGTTACGGGCAGTTCTTC.

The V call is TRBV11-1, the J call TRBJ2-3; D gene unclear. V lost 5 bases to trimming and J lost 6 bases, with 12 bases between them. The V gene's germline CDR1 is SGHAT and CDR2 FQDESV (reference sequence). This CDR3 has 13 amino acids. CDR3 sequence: CASSPIFADTQYF. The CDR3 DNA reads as TGTGCCAGCAGCCCGATCTTCGCTGATACGCAGTATTTT.

The CDR3 nucleotides are TGCGCCAGCAGCTTGGGACAGACAGTGAGTTCGTACGAGCAGTACTTC. Amino acids: CASSLGQTVSSYEQYF. The J gene is TRBJ2-7, the V gene TRBV5-1; D is perhaps TRBD1 (5 bases). V gave up 0 bases and J gave up 4 bases, with 17 bases separating them. The CDR3 is made up of 16 amino acids. Germline V gene data show CDR1 as SGHRS and CDR2 as YFSETQ.

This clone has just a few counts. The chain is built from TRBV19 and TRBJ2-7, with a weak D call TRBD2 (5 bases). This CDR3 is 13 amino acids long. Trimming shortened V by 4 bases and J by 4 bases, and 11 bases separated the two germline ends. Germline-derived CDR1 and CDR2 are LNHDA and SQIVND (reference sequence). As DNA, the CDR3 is TGTGCCAGTAGTAACCGGGATTTATACGAGCAGTACTTC. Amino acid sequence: CASSNRDLYEQYF.